Below, 15 T cell receptor beta chains from the same sample are listed, as sequenced in a study of OX40 agonist ivuxolimab in advanced cancers. Produced via immunoSEQ multiplex PCR; TCRdb's table is partial and in-frame only. This table holds around 53,000 clones, 85% to 90% found once. Here the sequenced sample was CD4+ or CD8+ T cells sorted from blood, taken in a trial of the OX40 agonist ivuxolimab. The receptors here all came from an adult with an advanced solid tumor such as melanoma, head and neck, liver or kidney cancer.

The chain combines TRBV2 with TRBJ2-5; 11 bases are shared with TRBD2. TRBJ2-7 matches the DNA end more closely, so the J call is doubtful. The CDR3 is 18 amino acids. CDR1 and CDR2 (germline): SNHLY, FYNNEI. The CDR3: CASSDSPASGGKSYEQYF. The CDR3 nucleotides are TGTGCCAGCAGTGACTCCCCGGCTAGCGGGGGGAAATCCTACGAGCAGTACTTC.

The chain carries TRBV6-6 and TRBJ1-6; maybe TRBD1 (6 bases). CDR3 size: 15 residues. Germline CDR1 and CDR2: MNHNY and SVGAGI (reference sequence). V was pared by 6 bases and J by 6 bases, with 15 bases between. The CDR3 coding sequence is TGTGCCAGCAGGACGGGGGGGCAGTCTAATTCACCCCTCCACTTT. Residues: CASRTGGQSNSPLHF.

The chain recombines TRBV27 with TRBJ1-2, with D possibly TRBD1 on 6 matching bases. CDR3 length: 15 amino acids. The V gene's germline CDR1 is MNHEY and CDR2 SMNVEV (reference sequence). Trimming stripped 3 bases from V and 2 bases from J, with 13 bases between. CDR3 nucleotides: TGTGCCAGCAGTTTGGTGGGCAGGGGAAACTATGGCTACACCTTC. This encodes CASSLVGRGNYGYTF.

This chain links TRBV30 with TRBJ2-5; 8 bases align to TRBD1. CDR1 and CDR2 from the germline V gene are GTSNPN and SVGIG (reference sequence). J was trimmed by 5 bases and V by 0 bases; bases with no gene match: 5. CDR3 length: 14 amino acids. In DNA, the CDR3 is TGTGCCTGGAGTGTTTCAGGGGGCCGGGAGACCCAGTACTTC. Protein product: CAWSVSGGRETQYF. Full variable domain (rest looked up from reference TRBV30 and TRBJ2-5): SQTIHQWPATLVQPVGSPLSLECTVEGTSNPNLYWYRQAAGRGLQLLFYSVGIGQISSEVPQNLSASRPQDRQFILSSKKLLLSDSGFYLCAWSVSGGRETQYFGPGTRLLVL.

This sequence joins TRBV10-2 and TRBJ2-7; TRBD1 matches at 9 bases. The CDR3 has 15 residues. The germline CDR1 and CDR2 sequences are WSHSY and SAAADI. With 7 bases clipped from V and 2 bases from J, the junction kept 9 bases outside the gene matches. The CDR3 DNA follows: TGCGCCAGCACCGATCCGGGACAGGGAACCTACGAGCAGTACTTC. The encoded protein is CASTDPGQGTYEQYF.

The CDR3 protein is CATSRGNQGAYGYTF. As DNA, the CDR3 is TGTGCCACCAGCAGAGGTAACCAGGGAGCCTATGGCTACACCTTC. J is TRBJ1-2 and V is TRBV15, with a weak D call TRBD1 (5 bases). The CDR3 length is 15 residues. Germline values: CDR1 LNHNV, CDR2 YYDKDF (reference sequence). Trimming stripped 1 base from V and 4 bases from J, with 13 bases between.

This clone has just a few counts. This sequence joins TRBV19 and TRBJ2-1, with 10 bases lining up with TRBD2. With V trimmed by 10 bases and J by 5 bases, 11 bases remained unmatched. Germline V gene sequence: CDR1 LNHDA, CDR2 SQIVND (reference sequence). The CDR3 runs to 15 residues. The chain's CDR3 is CATQAGGVLNNEQFF. The CDR3 DNA reads TGTGCCACTCAAGCGGGGGGGGTTCTCAACAATGAGCAGTTCTTC.

The J gene is TRBJ1-6, the V gene TRBV30, with TRBD1 matching 7 bases. The CDR3 is 17 amino acids. The V segment lost 1 base and the J segment 1 base; nucleotides outside the gene matches: 7. Germline V gene sequence: CDR1 GTSNPN, CDR2 SVGIG (reference sequence). CDR3 region: CAWSDVGQLSYNSPLHF. The CDR3 nucleotides are TGTGCCTGGAGTGATGTGGGACAGCTTTCCTATAATTCACCCCTCCACTTT. Filled out from reference TRBV30 and TRBJ1-6, the complete variable domain reads SQTIHQWPATLVQPVGSPLSLECTVEGTSNPNLYWYRQAAGRGLQLLFYSVGIGQISSEVPQNLSASRPQDRQFILSSKKLLLSDSGFYLCAWSDVGQLSYNSPLHFGNGTRLTVT.

This clone was seen only a few times. The chain combines TRBV2 with TRBJ1-3; D is unresolved. Per the germline V gene, CDR1 is SNHLY and CDR2 is FYNNEI. This CDR3 region has 15 residues. Between the trimmed V and J ends, which lost 7 bases and 3 bases, there was a span of 16 bases. The CDR3 spells CASNYRRIYGNTIYF. The CDR3 DNA sequence: TGTGCCAGCAACTATAGGAGGATCTATGGAAACACCATATATTTT. Together with reference TRBV2 and TRBJ1-3, the CDR3 gives the full variable domain: EPEVTQTPSHQVTQMGQEVILRCVPISNHLYFYWYRQILGQKVEFLVSFYNNEISEKSEIFDDQFSVERPDGSNFTLKIRSTKLEDSAMYFCASNYRRIYGNTIYFGEGSWLTVV.

The V and J genes are TRBV2 and TRBJ1-1; 9 bases match TRBD1. The germline V gene encodes CDR1 SNHLY and CDR2 FYNNEI. Trimming took 6 bases from V and 4 from J; bases not matched to a gene: 6. This CDR3 is 14 amino acids long. This CDR3 is CASRGDREGTEAFF. CDR3 coding DNA: TGTGCCAGCAGGGGGGACAGGGAAGGCACTGAAGCTTTCTTT. Using reference TRBV2 and TRBJ1-1 for the parts outside the CDR3, the full variable domain is EPEVTQTPSHQVTQMGQEVILRCVPISNHLYFYWYRQILGQKVEFLVSFYNNEISEKSEIFDDQFSVERPDGSNFTLKIRSTKLEDSAMYFCASRGDREGTEAFFGQGTRLTVV.

The gene calls are TRBV19 and TRBJ1-6; D remains unclear. CDR3 length: 15 residues. The germline V and J ends were trimmed by 10 bases and 3 bases, with 16 bases remaining between them. The germline V gene encodes CDR1 LNHDA and CDR2 SQIVND (reference sequence). The CDR3 DNA reads as TGTGCCACAAGAAGGGCAGTCAACTATAATTCACCCCTCCACTTT. It encodes CATRRAVNYNSPLHF.

V gene TRBV19 combines with J gene TRBJ2-2; the D call may be TRBD1 or TRBD2 (5 bases each). Germline values: CDR1 LNHDA, CDR2 SQIVND (reference sequence). The V end was cut by 5 bases, the J end by 15 bases, with 19 bases between. The CDR3 consists of 13 residues. For the CDR3, the DNA is TGTGCCAGTAGTCCACAGGTGGGGCCGGGGTTGTTTTTT. Its translation is CASSPQVGPGLFF.

About this clone itself: Compared with germline, one end of the junction differs, possibly owing to a read error. Additional DNA sequences in this sample encode the identical CDR3. The chain combines TRBV29-1 with TRBJ1-2, with TRBD1 matching over 8 bases. CDR1 and CDR2 from the germline V gene are SQVTM and ANQGSEA. The CDR3 length is 12 residues. CDR3 sequence reads: CSVANRGTGYTF. In DNA, the CDR3 is TGCAGCGTTGCTAACAGGGGGACCGGCTATACCTTC.

In nucleotides, the CDR3 is TGCGCCAGCAGCTTACTGGCGGGGGTGTACACCGGGGAGCTGTTTTTT. This codes for CASSLLAGVYTGELFF. The rearrangement joins TRBV5-1 to TRBJ2-2, with 7 bases fitting TRBD2. J lost 3 bases, V lost 2 bases, and 7 bases had no gene match. Looked up from germline, CDR1 is SGHRS and CDR2 is YFSETQ. This CDR3 contains 16 residues. The full variable domain, completed using reference TRBV5-1 and TRBJ2-2, is KAGVTQTPRYLIKTRGQQVTLSCSPISGHRSVSWYQQTPGQGLQFLFEYFSETQRNKGNFPGRFSGRQFSNSRSEMNVSTLELGDSALYLCASSLLAGVYTGELFFGEGSRLTVL.

This clone was picked up one time. CDR3 DNA sequence: TGCAGCGTTCTCATGAGGTTGTTCGGGGAAGCTTTCTTT. Translated, it gives CSVLMRLFGEAFF. The J gene is TRBJ1-1, the V gene TRBV29-1; the D is unclear. The ends were cut back, 5 bases at V and 8 bases at J, with 18 bases in the middle. This CDR3 has 13 amino acids. Germline V lookup: CDR1 SQVTM, CDR2 ANQGSEA.